This TCR beta chain was retrieved from a study of Graves' ophthalmopathy and Graves' hyperthyroidism. General study results and limits: Most expanded clonotypes in thyroid above 0.001 frequency also showed up in blood.

Stable hyperthyroidism meant no ophthalmopathy within 18 months of follow-up. For this clonotype: Its target is unknown.

Investigators amplified TCR beta CDR3 regions from RNA transcripts. Amplification began with first-round RT-PCR using HTBI primers, then second-round multiplex PCR was performed. From the multiplex PCR reads, TCRdb called clonotypes with MiXCR, one entry per CDR3 protein. The sample contains roughly 410,000 distinct CDR3 sequences, just over 15% of which appear only once. There are 15 residues in the CDR3. CDR1 and CDR2 (germline): LGHDT, YNNKEL (reference sequence). Germline trimming cut 6 bases from V and 3 bases from J; bases unmatched to any gene: 5. The sequence was obtained from a woman under 30 with stable Graves' hyperthyroidism. The sequencing sample was made of peripheral blood. This chain links TRBV3-1 with TRBJ1-6; 7 nucleotides match TRBD1. CDR3 nucleotides: TGTGCCAGCAGGAAAGGGGGCGTCTATAATTCACCCCTCCACTTT. It specifies CASRKGGVYNSPLHF.